Shown below are 21 T cell receptor beta chains from a single sample sequenced in a study of OX40 agonist ivuxolimab in advanced cancers. Measured with immunoSEQ multiplex PCR; TCRdb has only the in-frame clones, and not every one. The table records about 77,000 clones, about 85% of them present only once. The sample here was CD4+ or CD8+ T cells sorted from blood, taken in a trial of the OX40 agonist ivuxolimab. These receptors were taken from an adult with an advanced solid tumor such as melanoma, head and neck, liver or kidney cancer.

As to this clone: The germline gene is not matched at one end of the junction; a read error may be the cause. The J gene is TRBJ1-5, the V gene TRBV19; 7 bases line up with TRBD1. CDR3 length equals 13 residues. Germline CDR1 and CDR2: LNHDA and SQIVND (reference sequence). The DNA of the CDR3 is TGTGCCAGTAGTCCAGGGGGACAGCGAATTCCCGAGTTT. Translating gives CASSPGGQRIPEF.

This clone was detected only a few times. The CDR3 sequence: CASSQYPDRRLSYEQYF. The CDR3 DNA sequence: TGTGCCAGCAGTCAATACCCGGACAGGCGACTCTCCTACGAGCAGTACTTC. This chain connects TRBV5-6 to TRBJ2-7; the match to TRBD1 covers 7 bases. Germline values: CDR1 SGHDT, CDR2 YYEEEE. V dropped 5 bases and J dropped 0; count of bases not matched to a gene: 14. CDR3 length equals 17 residues. Together with reference TRBV5-6 and TRBJ2-7, the CDR3 gives the full variable domain: DAGVTQSPTHLIKTRGQQVTLRCSPKSGHDTVSWYQQALGQGPQFIFQYYEEEERQRGNFPDRFSGHQFPNYSSELNVNALLLGDSALYLCASSQYPDRRLSYEQYFGPGTRLTVT.

The V and J genes are TRBV28 and TRBJ1-2; 7 bases fit TRBD1. With V trimmed by 4 bases and J by 2 bases, 4 bases remained unmatched. This CDR3 has 14 amino acids. The germline V gene has CDR1 MDHEN and CDR2 SYDVKM. The CDR3 region is CASSWVDRNYGYTF. In DNA form, the CDR3 reads TGTGCCAGCAGTTGGGTGGACAGGAACTATGGCTACACCTTC.

The chain employs TRBV7-2 and TRBJ1-1; the D gene is possibly TRBD1 (5 bases). CDR1 is SGHTA, CDR2 FQGNSA, per germline. The V gene lost 5 bases and the J gene lost 2 bases, with 12 bases spanning the gap. This CDR3 region has 14 residues. The CDR3 coding sequence is TGTGCCAGCAGCCCCACCCGGGGCAACACTGAAGCTTTCTTT. This codes for CASSPTRGNTEAFF.

There are a few counts of this clone. The V gene is TRBV10-3, the J gene TRBJ2-3, with D hard to call. CDR3 size: 15 residues. V was clipped by 3 bases and J by 1 base, with 11 bases between them. CDR1 and CDR2 from the germline V gene are ENHRY and SYGVKD. As DNA, the CDR3 is TGTGCCATCAGTGATAATCATAGGGGCACAGATACGCAGTATTTT. Translated, it gives CAISDNHRGTDTQYF.

CDR3 in amino acids: CASSPQTDPNYGYTF. The CDR3 DNA reads as TGTGCCAGCAGCCCGCAGACAGACCCTAACTATGGCTACACCTTC. The chain couples TRBV14 to TRBJ1-2; tentative D call: TRBD1 (5 bases). Trimming removed 4 bases at V and 0 bases at J, with 12 bases between. Germline V gene lookup returns CDR1 SGHDN and CDR2 FVKESK. The CDR3 covers 15 residues.

This clone came up a few times. J is TRBJ1-6 and V is TRBV11-1; D is unclear. CDR1 and CDR2 from the germline V gene are SGHAT and FQDESV (reference sequence). V dropped 1 base and J dropped 7 bases, with 11 bases sitting between them. There are 15 residues in the CDR3. CDR3 in amino acids: CASSLEGRTNSPLHF. The CDR3 nucleotides read TGTGCCAGCAGCTTAGAGGGCAGGACGAATTCACCCCTCCACTTT.

This sequence joins TRBV2 and TRBJ2-5, with 10 nucleotides matching TRBD1. The CDR3 runs to 15 residues. CDR1 SNHLY and CDR2 FYNNEI come from the germline V gene. V shed 5 bases and J 4 bases; nucleotides not matched to a gene: 7. The CDR3 nucleotides read TGTGCCAGCAGTCGGGACAGGGGAGTGAGAGAGACCCAGTACTTC. Translated: CASSRDRGVRETQYF.

V gene TRBV5-1 combines with J gene TRBJ2-7, with D maybe TRBD1 (6 bases). The CDR3 length is 14 residues. Trimming took off 3 bases at V and 3 bases at J, with 13 bases between the two ends. The germline CDR1 and CDR2 sequences are SGHRS and YFSETQ. The chain's CDR3 is CASSSGPGVYEQYF. DNA for the CDR3: TGCGCCAGCAGCTCCGGGCCAGGGGTCTACGAGCAGTACTTC.

The chain recombines TRBV19 with TRBJ2-3, with 15 bases lining up with TRBD2. The V gene end was trimmed by 4 bases and the J gene end by 0 bases; junction bases not matched to a gene: 5. The germline V gene has CDR1 LNHDA and CDR2 SQIVND (reference sequence). The CDR3 has 18 residues. CDR3 protein: CASSRGLAGGYSTDTQYF. The DNA for the CDR3 is TGTGCCAGTAGTAGGGGACTAGCGGGAGGCTATAGCACAGATACGCAGTATTTT.

This sequence joins TRBV7-9 and TRBJ2-1; D is perhaps TRBD2 (6 bases). The CDR3 is 19 amino acids. Trimming took off 0 bases at V and 0 bases at J, with 18 bases between the two ends. Germline V gene data show CDR1 as SEHNR and CDR2 as FQNEAQ (reference sequence). CDR3 bases: TGTGCCAGCAGCTTAGCGGGCGGGGCCAGATCTTACTCCTACAATGAGCAGTTCTTC. This encodes CASSLAGGARSYSYNEQFF.

The chain is built from TRBV5-6 and TRBJ1-3; D gene uncertain. Germline assignment: CDR1 SGHDT and CDR2 YYEEEE. This CDR3 is built from 14 residues. The V end lost 5 bases, the J end lost 3 bases, and 12 bases lay between the germline ends. CDR3 amino acids: CASRFGRNGNTIYF. The DNA for the CDR3 is TGTGCCAGCAGGTTCGGGCGGAATGGAAACACCATATATTTT.

The sample holds one count of this clone. The V call is TRBV6-5, the J call TRBJ2-3, with D hard to call. Trimming shortened V by 6 bases and J by 5 bases, and 6 bases separated the two germline ends. This CDR3 is 11 amino acids long. Germline V lookup: CDR1 MNHEY, CDR2 SVGAGI. The CDR3 here is CASSQVDTQYF. CDR3 bases: TGTGCCAGCAGCCAGGTAGATACGCAGTATTTT.

J is TRBJ2-5 and V is TRBV29-1, with D perhaps TRBD1 (6 bases). The J call may be in error: the DNA end matches TRBJ2-7 better. Germline V lookup: CDR1 SQVTM, CDR2 ANQGSEA. The CDR3 contains 16 residues. The CDR3 sequence is CSVGTYRDILSYEQYF. The CDR3 DNA is TGCAGCGTAGGTACATACCGGGACATCCTCTCCTACGAGCAGTACTTC.

J is TRBJ2-2 and V is TRBV7-9; D ambiguous. The germline V and J ends were trimmed by 0 bases and 5 bases, with 7 bases remaining between them. CDR3 length: 14 residues. Germline CDR1 reads SEHNR; CDR2 reads FQNEAQ (reference sequence). The CDR3 bases are TGTGCCAGCAGCTTAGCGTTTCGTACCGGGGAGCTGTTTTTT. This codes for CASSLAFRTGELFF.

The V call is TRBV4-3, the J call TRBJ2-7, with TRBD2 matching over 8 bases. The J segment lost 1 base and the V segment lost 0 bases, leaving 11 bases of the junction unmatched. Germline CDR1 reads LGHNA; CDR2 reads YSLEER. The CDR3 is 18 residues long. The CDR3 is CASSQDLVREAISYEQYF. CDR3 nucleotides: TGCGCCAGCAGCCAAGATCTTGTGCGGGAGGCAATTTCCTACGAGCAGTACTTC.

This clone was counted between two and nine times. The chain has TRBV2 and TRBJ2-2, with D maybe TRBD1 (5 bases). CDR3 length: 15 residues. Germline V lookup: CDR1 SNHLY, CDR2 FYNNEI. Trimming took off 6 bases at V and 5 bases at J, with 16 bases between the two ends. The CDR3 nucleotides are TGTGCCAGCAGGTTCCAGGGTTTGAGAACCGGGGAGCTGTTTTTT. Translated, it gives CASRFQGLRTGELFF. Full variable domain (missing parts from reference TRBV2 and TRBJ2-2): EPEVTQTPSHQVTQMGQEVILRCVPISNHLYFYWYRQILGQKVEFLVSFYNNEISEKSEIFDDQFSVERPDGSNFTLKIRSTKLEDSAMYFCASRFQGLRTGELFFGEGSRLTVL.

This clone was seen a handful of times. The chain has TRBV5-4 and TRBJ1-2; D is uncertain. The CDR3 extends over 12 amino acids. Germline V gene data show CDR1 as SGHNT and CDR2 as YYREEE (reference sequence). Trimming cost V 0 bases and J 4 bases, with 4 bases left between them. For the CDR3, the DNA is TGTGCCAGCAGCTTGGCTGGCTATGGCTACACCTTC. Its protein is CASSLAGYGYTF.

This rearrangement joins TRBV6-5 to TRBJ2-7, with 11 positions matching TRBD2. The CDR3 contains 15 residues. Trimming removed 1 base from V and 4 bases from J; junction bases left unmatched: 3. Germline CDR1 MNHEY, CDR2 SVGAGI. The CDR3 region has the DNA TGTGCCAGCAGTTACTTACTAGCGGGAGATTACGAGCAGTACTTC. This gives the protein CASSYLLAGDYEQYF.

The chain employs TRBV19 and TRBJ1-2; TRBD1 is a possible D gene (5 bases). The CDR3 contains 13 residues. Trimming shortened V by 4 bases and J by 3 bases, and 9 bases separated the two germline ends. Germline assignment: CDR1 LNHDA and CDR2 SQIVND (reference sequence). The CDR3 spells CASSRGTDYGYTF. CDR3 bases: TGTGCCAGTAGTAGGGGCACGGACTATGGCTACACCTTC.

This chain uses TRBV27 with TRBJ1-2; weak D call: TRBD1 (6 bases). The CDR3 has 14 amino acids. V lost 7 bases, J lost 3 bases, and 15 bases lay in between. The germline gives CDR1 MNHEY, CDR2 SMNVEV (reference sequence). DNA for the CDR3: TGTGCCAGCACCCGGAGGGGGGGACACTATGGCTACACCTTC. Encoded protein: CASTRRGGHYGYTF.